Listed below are T cell receptor beta chains from one sample, sequenced in a study of response to subunit inactivated influenza vaccine. TCRdb recomputed calls from the RT-PCR reads with MiXCR, one row per CDR3 protein. The sample carries around 570,000 distinct CDR3 sequences, less than 10% recorded once. The sample in question was PBMCs from blood, obtained approximately 25 months after vaccination. Receptor source: a man between 50 and 70 years old who received an inactivated influenza vaccine. Each CDR3 is given with its conserved first and last residue. D genes are given only for firm matches. Not every row has a clone size; where given, it reads once, few, many or a size class.

TRBV12-3/TRBV12-4	.	TRBD2	TRBJ2-7	CASTNGLAFPYEQYF	TGTGCCAGCACCAACGGACTAGCGTTTCCCTACGAGCAGTACTTC
TRBV6-1	.	.	TRBJ1-5	CASSRQQNQPQHF	TGTGCCAGCAGCCGACAGCAAAATCAGCCCCAGCATTTT
TRBV20-1	many	TRBD1	TRBJ2-2	CSARDSFFTGELFF	TGCAGTGCAAGGGACAGCTTCTTCACCGGGGAGCTGTTTTTT
TRBV12-3/TRBV12-4	.	.	TRBJ1-5	CASSLFAGYQPQHF	TGTGCCAGCAGCCTTTTCGCAGGGTATCAGCCCCAGCATTTT
TRBV5-6	few	.	TRBJ1-5	CASSLGGSLEPQHF	TGTGCCAGCAGCTTGGGGGGGTCTTTGGAGCCCCAGCATTTT
TRBV24-1	few	TRBD1	TRBJ2-3	CATSAPGQGGDTQYF	TGTGCCACCAGTGCCCCGGGACAGGGTGGAGATACGCAGTATTTT
TRBV9	few	TRBD1	TRBJ2-3	CASSVARDRGADTQYF	TGTGCCAGCAGCGTAGCCCGGGACAGGGGTGCAGATACGCAGTATTTT
TRBV20-1	many	.	TRBJ1-2	CSARDRGIHNYGYTF	TGCAGTGCTAGAGATCGGGGGATCCATAACTATGGCTACACCTTC
TRBV20-1	.	TRBD2	TRBJ2-5	CSARDGTSGGQTQYF	TGCAGTGCTAGAGACGGGACTAGCGGGGGCCAGACCCAGTACTTC
TRBV20-1	.	.	TRBJ2-3	CSASRPASTDTQYF	TGCAGTGCTAGTCGTCCGGCTAGCACAGATACGCAGTATTTT
TRBV5-8	many	.	TRBJ2-5	CASSLVGVGAEETQYF	TGTGCCAGCAGCTTGGTTGGTGTGGGGGCCGAGGAGACCCAGTACTTC
TRBV11-2	few	TRBD1	TRBJ2-6	CASSFRTGLIPGANVLTF	TGTGCCAGCAGCTTCCGGACAGGGTTGATCCCTGGGGCCAACGTCCTGACTTTC
TRBV29-1	many	TRBD1	TRBJ2-1	CSVRQGGINEQFF	TGCAGCGTCCGACAGGGGGGAATCAATGAGCAGTTCTTC
TRBV20-1	few	.	TRBJ2-3	CSARETGRSADTQYF	TGCAGTGCTAGGGAGACAGGGAGGTCTGCAGATACGCAGTATTTT
TRBV6-5	.	.	TRBJ2-3	CASSYVGAGWTDTQYF	TGTGCCAGCAGTTACGTAGGGGCAGGGTGGACAGATACGCAGTATTTT
TRBV6-5	few	.	TRBJ2-3	CASSYSLGATDTQYF	TGTGCCAGCAGTTACTCCCTTGGAGCCACAGATACGCAGTATTTT
TRBV5-6	.	.	TRBJ2-3	CASSLAVESTDTQYF	TGTGCCAGCAGCTTGGCCGTGGAGAGCACAGATACGCAGTATTTT
TRBV27	few	TRBD1	TRBJ1-2	CASSLKGTGYGYTF	TGTGCCAGCAGTTTAAAGGGGACAGGGTATGGCTACACCTTC
TRBV12-3/TRBV12-4	many	.	TRBJ2-1	CASSLRVRLAYNEQFF	TGTGCCAGCAGTTTACGGGTCCGGCTGGCCTACAATGAGCAGTTCTTC
TRBV29-1	.	.	TRBJ2-3	CSVVWAGTDTQYF	TGCAGCGTTGTGTGGGCGGGCACAGATACGCAGTATTTT
TRBV24-1	.	.	TRBJ2-1	CATSDPRTDRFDEQFF	TGTGCCACCAGTGATCCTAGGACCGATAGGTTCGATGAGCAGTTCTTC
TRBV4-2	.	.	TRBJ1-5	CASSQDGDGPRNQPQHF	TGTGCCAGCAGCCAAGATGGGGACGGACCCCGCAATCAGCCCCAGCATTTT
TRBV29-1	many	.	TRBJ1-5	CSVSSAGGQPQHF	TGCAGCGTTTCTTCAGCCGGGGGACAGCCCCAGCATTTT
TRBV5-1	few	.	TRBJ1-4	CASSTTPIEGEKLFF	TGCGCCAGCAGCACAACGCCGATCGAAGGGGAAAAACTGTTTTTT
TRBV18	many	.	TRBJ1-4	CASSPGPGGEKLFF	TGTGCCAGCTCACCCGGCCCAGGTGGCGAAAAACTGTTTTTT
TRBV5-1	.	TRBD2	TRBJ2-1	CASSLVSHGGNEQFF	TGCGCCAGCAGCCTCGTCTCGCACGGGGGGAATGAGCAGTTCTTC
TRBV28	.	TRBD2	TRBJ2-3	CASSSRTSGGLTDTQYF	TGTGCCAGCAGTTCTCGGACTAGCGGGGGCCTCACAGATACGCAGTATTTT
TRBV7-9	many	.	TRBJ2-4	CASSLAVDAHIQYF	TGTGCCAGCAGCTTAGCGGTCGACGCACACATTCAGTACTTC
TRBV4-1	.	.	TRBJ1-3	CASSLVSGDFSGNTIYF	TGCGCCAGCAGCCTGGTTAGCGGGGATTTCTCTGGAAACACCATATATTTT
TRBV12-3/TRBV12-4	many	TRBD2	TRBJ2-2	CASSFSGGTYTGELFF	TGTGCCAGCAGTTTCAGCGGGGGGACATACACCGGGGAGCTGTTTTTT
TRBV7-2	many	.	TRBJ2-1	CASSLVQVLYNEQFF	TGTGCCAGCAGCTTAGTTCAGGTTCTCTACAATGAGCAGTTCTTC
TRBV7-8	many	TRBD2	TRBJ2-1	CASSLVTSSGRGEQFF	TGTGCCAGCAGCTTAGTGACTAGCAGTGGGAGGGGTGAGCAGTTCTTC
TRBV11-2	many	.	TRBJ2-7	CASSLERGGTATQYF	TGTGCCAGCAGCTTAGAAAGAGGGGGTACGGCGACGCAGTACTTC
TRBV7-8	many	TRBD1	TRBJ2-1	CASSFLTGTGGIETYNEQFF	TGTGCCAGCAGCTTCTTGACCGGGACAGGGGGCATAGAAACCTACAATGAGCAGTTCTTC
TRBV7-9	many	.	TRBJ2-3	CASSSGQPSTDTQYF	TGTGCCAGCAGCTCAGGACAGCCAAGCACAGATACGCAGTATTTT
TRBV28	.	.	TRBJ2-3	CASSILITDTQYF	TGTGCCAGCAGTATTCTGATCACAGATACGCAGTATTTT
TRBV5-1	.	TRBD1	TRBJ2-1	CASSPRQGGNEQFF	TGCGCCAGCAGCCCCAGACAGGGGGGCAATGAGCAGTTCTTC
TRBV5-5	many	.	TRBJ2-6	CASSGAVLLSGANVLTF	TGTGCCAGCAGTGGGGCCGTTCTTCTTTCTGGGGCCAACGTCCTGACTTTC
TRBV5-1	.	TRBD1	TRBJ1-4	CASSLSRGLDNEKLFF	TGCGCCAGCAGCTTGTCCAGGGGGCTAGATAATGAAAAACTGTTTTTT
TRBV10-3	many	.	TRBJ2-5	CAISNRSLLETQYF	TGTGCCATCAGCAACCGGAGCCTTTTGGAGACCCAGTACTTC
TRBV6-2/TRBV6-3	.	TRBD2	TRBJ2-3	CASSHRSGYSTDTQYF	TGTGCCAGCAGTCACCGTAGCGGGTACAGCACAGATACGCAGTATTTT
TRBV5-1	.	.	TRBJ1-1	CASSFAGLPAEAFF	TGCGCCAGCAGCTTCGCCGGCCTCCCGGCTGAAGCTTTCTTT